The present T cell receptor beta chain was sequenced within a study of cytomegalovirus exposure and HLA in healthy donors. Study background: Around 86 million unique TCRs, all from HLA-typed donors, were included in an early release of the data. Findings of the study overall: A highly shared variant cluster was judged a likely technical artifact. The authors enumerated some 160 TCR beta chains as linked to cytomegalovirus.

About this clone itself: The antigen remains unidentified.

PCR primers comprised 60 Vbeta and 13 Jbeta primers. Repertoires were generated with immunoSEQ multiplex PCR, while TCRdb's copy carries only in-frame clones and drops some. This table has 90,000 to 140,000 clones, 60% to 85% appearing once. The sequence derives from a man aged 35-49 years in good health and CMV-seronegative. The sample taken for sequencing was PBMCs.

The CDR3 DNA follows: TGTGCCAGCAGTCCGGGACAGGGCGTAGGCCCCCAGCATTTT. Encoded protein: CASSPGQGVGPQHF. The V and J genes are TRBV27 and TRBJ1-5, with 9 bases that match TRBD1. Germline V CDR1 and CDR2: MNHEY, SMNVEV (reference sequence). With V trimmed by 5 bases and J by 10 bases, 9 bases remained unmatched. CDR3 size: 14 residues.